This entry describes one TCR beta chain. The data belong to a study of control samples from healthy donors and cancer patients. This CDR3 region has 14 residues. Trimming left V 3 bases short and J 1 base short, with 9 bases between. CDR1 SGHTA and CDR2 FQGNSA come from the germline V gene. Profiled with immunoSEQ multiplex PCR; TCRdb holds only in-frame clones, not every one. The sample consists of 60,000 to 75,000 clones, over 75% of them appearing once. This receptor was taken from a man aged 50-59 years in good health. The V and J genes are TRBV7-2 and TRBJ1-2; unclear D gene. The specimen was blood. DNA for the CDR3: TGTGCCAGCAGCTTCGGCGAGGTTAACTATGGCTACACCTTC. Its translation is CASSFGEVNYGYTF. The whole variable domain, filled in from reference TRBV7-2 and TRBJ1-2, reads GAGVSQSPSNKVTEKGKDVELRCDPISGHTALYWYRQSLGQGLEFLIYFQGNSAPDKSGLPSDRFSAERTGGSVSTLTIQRTQQEDSAVYLCASSFGEVNYGYTFGSGTRLTVV.